This T cell receptor (beta chain) was recovered during a study of T cell responses to AZD1222 COVID-19 vaccine. This clone appeared once. No antigen is known for it. Study results and limitations: Among the donors, most were white British and more were female, and clonal diversity was possibly underestimated. Distributed over spike, vaccine-associated CD4 TCRs predominated at 160-218 and 743-854.

The protocol was immunoSEQ multiplex PCR, while the TCRdb copy is restricted to in-frame clones and leaves out a portion. The sample lists more than 110,000 clones, roughly 91% seen once, with 3.1% in the top ten. The CDR3 length is 16 residues. V gave up 6 bases and J gave up 4 bases; unmatched junction bases: 7. Germline CDR1 LNHDA, CDR2 SQIVND (reference sequence). Specimen: peripheral blood, collected 28 days after the second AZD1222 dose. J is TRBJ2-2 and V is TRBV19; 11 nucleotides agree with TRBD2. This receptor was taken from an adult who received the AZD1222 COVID-19 vaccine. The CDR3 loop reads CASSGSGGAGTGELFF. As DNA, the CDR3 is TGTGCCAGTAGCGGTAGCGGGGGGGCGGGCACCGGGGAGCTGTTTTTT. Supplemented by reference TRBV19 and TRBJ2-2, the full variable domain reads DGGITQSPKYLFRKEGQNVTLSCEQNLNHDAMYWYRQDPGQGLRLIYYSQIVNDFQKGDIAEGYSVSREKKESFPLTVTSAQKNPTAFYLCASSGSGGAGTGELFFGEGSRLTVL.